This entry is about one TCR beta chain. What it recognizes is unknown. The data originate from a study of cytomegalovirus exposure and HLA in healthy donors. Whole-study findings and limits: Equally common other TCR beta chains were less clonally expanded than HLA-associated ones, a later analysis found.

V shed 5 bases and J 2 bases; nucleotides not matched to a gene: 6. Germline V gene lookup returns CDR1 SGHAT and CDR2 FQDESV (reference sequence). This CDR3 is 15 amino acids long. Primers included in the PCR were 60 Vbeta and 13 Jbeta primers. The repertoire was sequenced with immunoSEQ multiplex PCR; TCRdb's copy has only in-frame clones and lacks some. This table has fewer than 200,000 clones, 76% appearing once. The chain employs TRBV11-1 and TRBJ2-5, with 9 nucleotides matching TRBD1. Sequencing was performed on PBMCs. The receptor was isolated from a female donor in good health and CMV-seronegative. The CDR3 DNA reads as TGTGCCAGCAGCCCCGGGACAGGGAATCAAGAGACCCAGTACTTC. Amino acid sequence: CASSPGTGNQETQYF.